This TCR beta chain stems from a study of blood T cell repertoires in COVID-19. For the study at large: Samples came from the United States, Italy and Spain, spanning acute and convalescent COVID-19.

The assay was immunoSEQ multiplex PCR, and TCRdb's table has in-frame clones only and misses some. The table shows around 60,000 clones, with about 91% occurring only once. CDR1 and CDR2 (germline): DFQATT, SNEGSKA (reference sequence). Between the trimmed V and J ends, which lost 3 bases and 1 base, there was a span of 15 bases. The CDR3 is 16 amino acids. This receptor was obtained from a man aged 45-65 years with active COVID-19. The chain is built from TRBV20-1 and TRBJ2-2; D is possibly TRBD2 (6 bases). Sequencing was carried out using peripheral blood. CDR3 amino acids: CSASSPRRENTGELFF. Written as DNA, the CDR3 is TGCAGTGCTAGTTCTCCTAGGCGGGAGAACACCGGGGAGCTGTTTTTT.